This T cell receptor beta chain was documented in a study of blood T cells in healthy people across ages. This clonotype was recorded a few times. Its antigen is not known. A much bigger clone sits one base away, suggesting this may be a read error. Then a second PCR, running about 6 to 12 cycles, was carried out with a sample-barcoded 5' primer and a J-beta primer mix. TCRdb recomputed calls from the 5' RACE reads with MiXCR, one row per CDR3 protein. In the table there are some 900,000 distinct CDR3 sequences, 25% to 30% of which are singletons. Looked up from germline, CDR1 is ENHRY and CDR2 is SYGVKD. There are 14 residues in the CDR3. General study findings and limits: Expanded clonotype shifts may have been confounded, as the donors had an unknown CMV status.

The authors isolated at least 7 million PBMCs per sample. The sequence was obtained from a woman older than 75 in good health. Sequencing was done on a sample of blood. This rearrangement joins TRBV10-3 to TRBJ1-6; the D is unclear. The CDR3 region has the DNA TGTGCCATCAGTGACCGGGGATTCAATTCACTCCTCCACTTT. This translates into CAISDRGFNSLLHF.